Following are 5 T cell receptor beta chains from one sample sequenced in a study of blood T cell repertoires in COVID-19. Method: immunoSEQ multiplex PCR; TCRdb's copy keeps in-frame clones and lacks some. The data hold roughly 340,000 clones, with under 95% observed a single time. The sample taken for sequencing was peripheral blood. These TCRs come from a woman younger than 30 who had recovered from COVID-19.

This rearrangement joins TRBV19 to TRBJ1-2, with D possibly TRBD1 on 5 matching bases. V lost 8 bases, J lost 0 bases, and 10 bases lay in between. CDR1 is LNHDA and CDR2 is SQIVND in the germline V gene (reference sequence). The CDR3 covers 13 residues. The CDR3 region is CASLDTSNYGYTF. The CDR3 nucleotides read TGTGCCAGTCTGGACACCTCTAACTATGGCTACACCTTC.

In this sample, this clone turned up once. V is TRBV7-2 and J is TRBJ1-5, with D maybe TRBD1 (6 bases). The V gene's germline CDR1 is SGHTA and CDR2 FQGNSA. This CDR3 is 15 amino acids long. The V and J ends lost 6 bases and 3 bases respectively, with 15 bases between them. DNA for the CDR3: TGTGCCAGCAGATGGACCGGGACACACAATCAGCCCCAGCATTTT. It specifies CASRWTGTHNQPQHF.

In nucleotides, the CDR3 is TGTGCCAGCAGCCGACAGTCGGATAGGGATTCACCCCTCCACTTT. This codes for CASSRQSDRDSPLHF. The chain is built from TRBV7-9 and TRBJ1-6, with a weak D call TRBD1 (5 bases). Germline CDR1 and CDR2: SEHNR and FQNEAQ (reference sequence). Trimming stripped 5 bases from V and 8 bases from J, with 16 bases between. This CDR3 region has 15 residues.

The chain links TRBV18 to TRBJ1-1; possible D gene TRBD1, 6 bases. Trimming removed 2 bases at V and 11 bases at J, with 21 bases between. This CDR3 comprises 15 residues. Germline lookup yields CDR1 KGHSH and CDR2 LQKENI. The CDR3 coding sequence is TGTGCCAGCTCACCAAGGTCAGGGCCACAGGGAAGCGCTTTCTTT. Translation gives CASSPRSGPQGSAFF.

The gene calls are TRBV7-9 and TRBJ2-1; 12 positions agree with TRBD2. Germline V gene lookup returns CDR1 SEHNR and CDR2 FQNEAQ (reference sequence). The CDR3 covers 14 residues. The V gene end was trimmed by 5 bases and the J gene end by 5 bases; junction bases not matched to a gene: 1. CDR3: CASSRTSGNNEQFF. In DNA, the CDR3 is TGTGCCAGCAGCAGGACTAGCGGGAACAATGAGCAGTTCTTC.